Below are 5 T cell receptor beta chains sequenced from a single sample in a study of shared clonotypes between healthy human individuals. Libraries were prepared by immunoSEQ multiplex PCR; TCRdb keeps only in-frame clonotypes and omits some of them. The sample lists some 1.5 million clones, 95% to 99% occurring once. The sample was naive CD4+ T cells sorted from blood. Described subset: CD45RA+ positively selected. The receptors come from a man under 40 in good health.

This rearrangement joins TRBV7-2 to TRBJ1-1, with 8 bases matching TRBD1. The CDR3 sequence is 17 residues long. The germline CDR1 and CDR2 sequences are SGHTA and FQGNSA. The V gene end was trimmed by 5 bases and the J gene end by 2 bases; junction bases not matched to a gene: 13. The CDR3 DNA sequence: TGTGCCAGCAGCCGAACTGGTATGGACAGGGCAAACACTGAAGCTTTCTTT. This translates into CASSRTGMDRANTEAFF.

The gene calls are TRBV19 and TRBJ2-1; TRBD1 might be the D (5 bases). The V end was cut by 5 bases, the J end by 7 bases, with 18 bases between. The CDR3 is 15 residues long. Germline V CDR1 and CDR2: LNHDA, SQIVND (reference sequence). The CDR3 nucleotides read TGTGCCAGTAGTCGAGCAGTGGGGCTTTCAAATGAGCAGTTCTTC. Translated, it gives CASSRAVGLSNEQFF.

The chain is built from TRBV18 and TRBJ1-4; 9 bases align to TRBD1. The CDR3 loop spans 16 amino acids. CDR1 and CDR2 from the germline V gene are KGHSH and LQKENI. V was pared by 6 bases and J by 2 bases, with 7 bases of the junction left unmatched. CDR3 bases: TGTGCCAGCTCGTCACAGGGGGCTGGGACTAATGAAAAACTGTTTTTT. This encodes CASSSQGAGTNEKLFF.

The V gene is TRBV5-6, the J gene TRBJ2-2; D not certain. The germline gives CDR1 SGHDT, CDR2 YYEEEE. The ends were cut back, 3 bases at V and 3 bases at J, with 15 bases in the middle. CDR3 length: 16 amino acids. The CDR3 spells CASSWEGTRDTGELFF. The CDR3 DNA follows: TGTGCCAGCAGCTGGGAAGGCACACGGGACACCGGGGAGCTGTTTTTT.

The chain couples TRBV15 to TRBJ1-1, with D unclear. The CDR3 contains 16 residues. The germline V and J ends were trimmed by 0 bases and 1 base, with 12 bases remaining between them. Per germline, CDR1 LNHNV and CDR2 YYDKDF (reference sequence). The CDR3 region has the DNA TGTGCCACCAGCAGAGAGGTGGGCAGGCGGAACACTGAAGCTTTCTTT. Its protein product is CATSREVGRRNTEAFF.